This T cell receptor (beta chain) was sequenced during a study of T cell repertoires in cytomegalovirus infection. Across the study: CMV infection together with matching HLA type was indicated by public TCR beta signatures. Study observations and caveats: There were HLA-C-restricted CMV-specific TCR beta clonotypes dominating the ex vivo response. Based on cumulative public TCR beta family frequency, carriers of CMV plus the relevant HLA were identified.

Details on this clonotype: Its antigen is not identified.

MiXCR, applied by TCRdb to the reads, yields one record per CDR3 protein. The data contain about 230,000 distinct CDR3 sequences, 20% to 25% of them seen just once; the ten biggest clones take up 15% to 20%. The source material was CD8+ T cells from PBMCs. The receptor's source is a human donor in good health (CMV status not recorded). Some clones in this sample may be carry-over from other donors' samples.

CDR3: CASSEAPGEDEQFF. In DNA, the CDR3 is TGTGCCAGCAGTGAAGCGCCAGGGGAGGATGAGCAGTTCTTC. The chain employs TRBV2 and TRBJ2-1, with D perhaps given as TRBD1 or TRBD2 (6 bases each). The CDR3 has 14 amino acids. Trimming stripped 0 bases from V and 8 bases from J, with 11 bases between. Germline V gene data show CDR1 as SNHLY and CDR2 as FYNNEI.